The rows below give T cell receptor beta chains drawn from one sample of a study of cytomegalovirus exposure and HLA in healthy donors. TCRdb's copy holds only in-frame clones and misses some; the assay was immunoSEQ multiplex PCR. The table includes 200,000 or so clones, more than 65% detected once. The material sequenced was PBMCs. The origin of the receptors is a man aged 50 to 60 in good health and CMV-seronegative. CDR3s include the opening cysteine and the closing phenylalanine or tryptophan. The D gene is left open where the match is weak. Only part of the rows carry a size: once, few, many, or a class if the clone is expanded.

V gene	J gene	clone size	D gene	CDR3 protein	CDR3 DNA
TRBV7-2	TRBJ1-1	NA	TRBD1	CASSPGNRGTEEAFF	TGTGCCAGCAGCCCAGGGAACAGGGGGACGGAAGAAGCTTTCTTT
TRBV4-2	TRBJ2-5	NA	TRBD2	CASSPSTSGGAQETQYF	TGTGCCAGCAGCCCATCGACTAGCGGGGGGGCCCAAGAGACCCAGTACTTC
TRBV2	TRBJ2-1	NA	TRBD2	CASSLNSGVGEQFF	TGTGCCAGCAGTCTTAATAGCGGGGTTGGTGAGCAGTTCTTC
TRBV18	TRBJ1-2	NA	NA	CASSSTGSDYGYTF	TGTGCCAGCTCATCAACCGGGAGCGACTATGGCTACACCTTC
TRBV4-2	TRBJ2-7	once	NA	CASKRYSSESSYEQYF	TGTGCCAGCAAACGTTATAGTAGCGAGAGCTCCTACGAGCAGTACTTC
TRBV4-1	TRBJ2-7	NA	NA	CASGDTGKSEQYF	TGCGCCAGCGGGGACACAGGGAAGTCCGAGCAGTACTTC
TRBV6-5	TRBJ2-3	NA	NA	CASTEARGDTQYF	TGTGCCAGCACCGAAGCCAGGGGAGATACGCAGTATTTT
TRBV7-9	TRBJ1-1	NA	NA	CASSRWEVEAFF	TGTGCCAGCAGCCGATGGGAGGTTGAAGCTTTCTTT
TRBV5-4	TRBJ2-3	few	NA	CASSLALDTQYF	TGTGCCAGCAGCTTGGCCCTAGATACGCAGTATTTT
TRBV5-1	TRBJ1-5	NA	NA	CASSLESGVQPQHF	TGCGCCAGCAGCTTAGAATCAGGGGTACAGCCCCAGCATTTT